The present T cell receptor beta chain was sequenced within a study of shared clonotypes between healthy human individuals. V shed 7 bases, J shed 6 bases, and the junction held 7 bases outside the gene matches. This CDR3 is built from 14 residues. In germline, CDR1 is SGHRS, CDR2 YFSETQ. With regard to this clone: Its antigen is unknown.

General study results and limits: The genetic and exposure-history diversity represented was limited by few donors. Clonotype sharing among donors, it was expected, would be affected by sequencing depth.

Deep was the level at which the assay was run. Sequencing used immunoSEQ multiplex PCR; TCRdb keeps in-frame clones, though not all of them. The sample carries fewer than 600,000 clones, less than 85% recorded once. This chain joins TRBV5-1 and TRBJ1-4; 9 bases line up with TRBD1. The TCR sequence derives from a middle-aged woman in good health. Some clones in this sample may be carry-over from other donors' samples. Material: PBMCs. This chain's CDR3 is CASSEQGADEKLFF. The CDR3 DNA follows: TGCGCCAGCTCCGAACAGGGGGCCGATGAAAAACTGTTTTTT.